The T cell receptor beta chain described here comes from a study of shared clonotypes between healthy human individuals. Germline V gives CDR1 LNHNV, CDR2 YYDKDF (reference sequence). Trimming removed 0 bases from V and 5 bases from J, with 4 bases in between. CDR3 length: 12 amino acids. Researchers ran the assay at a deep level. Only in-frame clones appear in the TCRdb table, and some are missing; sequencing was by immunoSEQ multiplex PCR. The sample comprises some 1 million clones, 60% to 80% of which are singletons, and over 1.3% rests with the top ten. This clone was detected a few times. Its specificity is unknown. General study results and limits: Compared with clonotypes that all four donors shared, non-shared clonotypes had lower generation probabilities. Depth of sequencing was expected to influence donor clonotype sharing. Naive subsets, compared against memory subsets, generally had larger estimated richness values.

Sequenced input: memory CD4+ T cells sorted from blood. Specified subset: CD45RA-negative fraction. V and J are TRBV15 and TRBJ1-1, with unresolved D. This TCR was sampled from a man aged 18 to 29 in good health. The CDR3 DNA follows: TGTGCCACCAGCAGAGACAGGACTGAAGCTTTCTTT. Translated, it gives CATSRDRTEAFF.